A selection of T cell receptor beta chains follows, all from one sample in a study of T-cell reconstitution after alpha-beta-depleted transplantation in children. Using its own MiXCR run on the PCR reads, TCRdb lists one record per CDR3 protein. The data contain fewer than 700,000 distinct CDR3 sequences, more than 20% of them seen just once; the ten biggest clones take up 11% to 15%. Sample: PBMCs, mostly from graft donor cells, taken 360 days after TCRalphabeta/CD19-depleted stem cell transplant. The receptors were gathered from a boy in the first two years of life who had a stem cell transplant for acute myeloid leukemia, so the T cells may come from the graft donor. Both conserved end residues are part of each CDR3. The order of the fields is J gene, D gene, clone size, V gene, CDR3 DNA, CDR3 protein. A D gene is named only where the DNA matches it firmly. Where a row states a size, it is once, few, many or the class of an expanded clone; other rows omit it.

J: TRBJ1-3; D: NA; size: many; V: TRBV12-3/TRBV12-4; DNA: TGTGCCAGCAGCGGACAGCAACTAGCTATTGGAAACACCATATATTTT; CDR3: CASSGQQLAIGNTIYF
J: TRBJ1-6; D: NA; size: NA; V: TRBV12-3/TRBV12-4; DNA: TGTGCCAGCAGCCTTGGTCTTGTGAATTCACCCCTCCACTTT; CDR3: CASSLGLVNSPLHF
J: TRBJ2-1; D: TRBD1; size: NA; V: TRBV24-1; DNA: TGTGCCACCAGTGATGCGACAGGGGTAATACCTTTACAATACGGGCAGTTCTTC; CDR3: CATSDATGVIPLQYGQFF
J: TRBJ2-7; D: NA; size: NA; V: TRBV12-3/TRBV12-4; DNA: TGTGCCAGCAGTTCCGGGACTTTCTCCTACGAGCAGTACTTC; CDR3: CASSSGTFSYEQYF
J: TRBJ2-7; D: NA; size: many; V: TRBV7-3; DNA: TGTGCCAGCAGCTTAGATGTAAATGCCGAGCAGTACTTC; CDR3: CASSLDVNAEQYF
J: TRBJ2-7; D: NA; size: NA; V: TRBV7-2; DNA: TGTGCCAGCAGCCCCGGGAAGAACTACGAGCAGTACTTC; CDR3: CASSPGKNYEQYF
J: TRBJ2-1; D: TRBD2; size: many; V: TRBV20-1; DNA: TGCAGTGCCTCGAAAAGCGGGGGGGACAATGAGCAGTTCTTC; CDR3: CSASKSGGDNEQFF
J: TRBJ1-2; D: NA; size: few; V: TRBV12-3/TRBV12-4; DNA: TGTGCCGTCAGCGCCCGGGGCTACACCTTC; CDR3: CAVSARGYTF
J: TRBJ2-5; D: NA; size: NA; V: TRBV20-1; DNA: TGCAGTGCTAGCCCCCGGGGGGCCGAGGAGACCCAGTACTTC; CDR3: CSASPRGAEETQYF
J: TRBJ1-1; D: NA; size: NA; V: TRBV5-6; DNA: TGTGCCAGCGGCCACGGTGGGAACACTGAAGCTTTCTTT; CDR3: CASGHGGNTEAFF
J: TRBJ1-3; D: NA; size: many; V: TRBV15; DNA: TGTGCCACGCAACGGGAGGGAGGCAGGAACACCATATATTTT; CDR3: CATQREGGRNTIYF
J: TRBJ2-5; D: NA; size: few; V: TRBV20-1; DNA: TGCAGTGTCCGGACCACAGGGTTAGAGACCCAGTACTTC; CDR3: CSVRTTGLETQYF